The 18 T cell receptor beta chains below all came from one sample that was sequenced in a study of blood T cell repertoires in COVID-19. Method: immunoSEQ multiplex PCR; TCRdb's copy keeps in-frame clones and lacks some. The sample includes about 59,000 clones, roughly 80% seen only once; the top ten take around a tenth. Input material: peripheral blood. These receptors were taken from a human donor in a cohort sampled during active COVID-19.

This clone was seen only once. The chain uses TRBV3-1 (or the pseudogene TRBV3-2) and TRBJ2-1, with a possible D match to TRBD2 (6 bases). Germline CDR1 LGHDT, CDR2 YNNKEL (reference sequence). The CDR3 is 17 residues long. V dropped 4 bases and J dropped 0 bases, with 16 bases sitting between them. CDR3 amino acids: CASSLNKRVSSYNEQFF. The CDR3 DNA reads TGTGCCAGCAGCCTCAACAAGCGGGTAAGCTCCTACAATGAGCAGTTCTTC.

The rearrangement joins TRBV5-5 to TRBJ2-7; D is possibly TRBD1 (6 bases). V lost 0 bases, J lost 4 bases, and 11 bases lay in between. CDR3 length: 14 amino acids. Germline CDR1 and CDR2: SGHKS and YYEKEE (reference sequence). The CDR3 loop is CASSLGQGSYEQYF. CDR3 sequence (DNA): TGTGCCAGCAGCTTGGGTCAGGGGTCTTACGAGCAGTACTTC.

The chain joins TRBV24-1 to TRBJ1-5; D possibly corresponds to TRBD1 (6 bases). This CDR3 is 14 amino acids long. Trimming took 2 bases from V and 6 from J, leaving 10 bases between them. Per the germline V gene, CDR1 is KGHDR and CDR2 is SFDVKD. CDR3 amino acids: CATSDYRDGQPQHF. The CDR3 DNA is TGTGCCACCAGTGATTACAGGGATGGTCAGCCCCAGCATTTT.

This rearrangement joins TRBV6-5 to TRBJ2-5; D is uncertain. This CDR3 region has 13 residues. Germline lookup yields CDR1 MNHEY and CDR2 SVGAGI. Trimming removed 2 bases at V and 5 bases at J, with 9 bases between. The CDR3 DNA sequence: TGTGCCAGCAGTTACGGCACACCCGAGACCCAGTACTTC. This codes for CASSYGTPETQYF.

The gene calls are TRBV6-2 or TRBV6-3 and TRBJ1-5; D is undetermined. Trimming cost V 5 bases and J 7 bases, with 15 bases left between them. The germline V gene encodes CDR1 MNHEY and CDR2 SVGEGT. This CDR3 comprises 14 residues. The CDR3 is CASSLPTGEQPQHF. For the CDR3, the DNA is TGTGCCAGCAGTCTCCCGACTGGAGAACAGCCCCAGCATTTT.

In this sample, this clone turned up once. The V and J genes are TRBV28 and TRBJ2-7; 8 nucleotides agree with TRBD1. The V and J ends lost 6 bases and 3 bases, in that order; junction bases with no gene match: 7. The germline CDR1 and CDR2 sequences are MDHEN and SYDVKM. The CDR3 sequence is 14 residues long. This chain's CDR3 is CASSSRQGYYEQYF. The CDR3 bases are TGTGCCAGCAGCTCTCGACAGGGGTACTACGAGCAGTACTTC.

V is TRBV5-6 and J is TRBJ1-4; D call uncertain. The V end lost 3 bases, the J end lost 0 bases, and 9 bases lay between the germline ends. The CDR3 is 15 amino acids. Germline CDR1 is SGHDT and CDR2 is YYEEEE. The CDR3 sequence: CASSSTRTTNEKLFF. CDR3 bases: TGTGCCAGCAGCTCGACAAGGACAACTAATGAAAAACTGTTTTTT. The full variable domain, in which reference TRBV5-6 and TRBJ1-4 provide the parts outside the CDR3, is DAGVTQSPTHLIKTRGQQVTLRCSPKSGHDTVSWYQQALGQGPQFIFQYYEEEERQRGNFPDRFSGHQFPNYSSELNVNALLLGDSALYLCASSSTRTTNEKLFFGSGTQLSVL.

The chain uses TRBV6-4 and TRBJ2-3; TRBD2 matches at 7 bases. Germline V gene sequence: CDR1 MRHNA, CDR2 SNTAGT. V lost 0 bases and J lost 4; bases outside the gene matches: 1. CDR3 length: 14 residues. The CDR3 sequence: CASSDSGGADTQYF. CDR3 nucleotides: TGTGCCAGCAGTGACTCTGGGGGGGCAGATACGCAGTATTTT.

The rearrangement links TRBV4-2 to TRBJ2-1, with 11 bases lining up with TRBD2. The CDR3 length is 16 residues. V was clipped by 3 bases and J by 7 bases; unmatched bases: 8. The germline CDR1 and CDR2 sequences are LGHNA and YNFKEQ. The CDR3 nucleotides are TGTGCCAGCAGCCATGCAACTAGCGGGAGAACAAATGAGCAGTTCTTC. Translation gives CASSHATSGRTNEQFF.

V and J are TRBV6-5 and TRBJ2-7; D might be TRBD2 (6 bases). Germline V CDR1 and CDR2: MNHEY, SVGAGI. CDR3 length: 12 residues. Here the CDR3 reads CACFSGSYEQYF. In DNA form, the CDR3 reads TGTGCTTGCTTTAGCGGCTCCTACGAGCAGTACTTC.

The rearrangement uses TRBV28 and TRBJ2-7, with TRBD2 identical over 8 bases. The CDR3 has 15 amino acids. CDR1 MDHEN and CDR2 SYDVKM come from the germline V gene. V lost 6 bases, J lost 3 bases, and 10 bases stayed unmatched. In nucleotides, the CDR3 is TGTGCCAGCAGCAAAAGCGGTAGCGGGGTCTACGAGCAGTACTTC. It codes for CASSKSGSGVYEQYF. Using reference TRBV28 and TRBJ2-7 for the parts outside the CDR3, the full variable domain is DVKVTQSSRYLVKRTGEKVFLECVQDMDHENMFWYRQDPGLGLRLIYFSYDVKMKEKGDIPEGYSVSREKKERFSLILESASTNQTSMYLCASSKSGSGVYEQYFGPGTRLTVT.

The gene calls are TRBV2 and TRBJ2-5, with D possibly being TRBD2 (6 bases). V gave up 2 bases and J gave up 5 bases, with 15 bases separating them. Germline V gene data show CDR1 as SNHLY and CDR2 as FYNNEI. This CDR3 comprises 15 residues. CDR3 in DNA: TGTGCCAGCAGTGAAAGTGGGAGGAGGGAGGAGACCCAGTACTTC. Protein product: CASSESGRREETQYF. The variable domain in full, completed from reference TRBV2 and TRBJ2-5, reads EPEVTQTPSHQVTQMGQEVILRCVPISNHLYFYWYRQILGQKVEFLVSFYNNEISEKSEIFDDQFSVERPDGSNFTLKIRSTKLEDSAMYFCASSESGRREETQYFGPGTRLLVL.

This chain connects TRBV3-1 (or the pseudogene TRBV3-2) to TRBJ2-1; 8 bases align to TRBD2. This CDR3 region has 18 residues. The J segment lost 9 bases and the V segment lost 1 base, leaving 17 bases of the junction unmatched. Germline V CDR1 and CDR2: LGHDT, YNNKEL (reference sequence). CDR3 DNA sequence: TGTGCCAGCAGCCAAGCCCTGGTTGGCGGTCCCCGGGGGGGTGAGCAGTTCTTC. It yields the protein CASSQALVGGPRGGEQFF.

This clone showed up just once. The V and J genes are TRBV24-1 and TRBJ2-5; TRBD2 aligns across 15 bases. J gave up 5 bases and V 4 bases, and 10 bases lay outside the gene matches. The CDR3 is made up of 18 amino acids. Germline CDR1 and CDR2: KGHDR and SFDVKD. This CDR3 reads CATSDPGTSGRMEETQYF. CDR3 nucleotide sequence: TGTGCCACCAGTGACCCCGGGACTAGCGGGAGGATGGAGGAGACCCAGTACTTC.

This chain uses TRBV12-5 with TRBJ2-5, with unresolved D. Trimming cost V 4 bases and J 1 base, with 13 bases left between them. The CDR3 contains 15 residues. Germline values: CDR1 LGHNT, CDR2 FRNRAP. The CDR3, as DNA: TGTGCTAGTGGTTCCTCTAGTACCCCCCAAGAGACCCAGTACTTC. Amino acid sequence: CASGSSSTPQETQYF. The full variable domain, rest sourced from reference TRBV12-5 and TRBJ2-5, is DARVTQTPRHKVTEMGQEVTMRCQPILGHNTVFWYRQTMMQGLELLAYFRNRAPLDDSGMPKDRFSAEMPDATLATLKIQPSEPRDSAVYFCASGSSSTPQETQYFGPGTRLLVL.

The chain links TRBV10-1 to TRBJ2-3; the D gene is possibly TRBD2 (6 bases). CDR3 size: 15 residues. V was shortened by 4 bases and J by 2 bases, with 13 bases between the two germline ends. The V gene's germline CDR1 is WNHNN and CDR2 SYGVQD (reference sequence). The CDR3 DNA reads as TGCGCCAGCAGTGTTTCTGCGGGATCCACAGATACGCAGTATTTT. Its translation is CASSVSAGSTDTQYF.

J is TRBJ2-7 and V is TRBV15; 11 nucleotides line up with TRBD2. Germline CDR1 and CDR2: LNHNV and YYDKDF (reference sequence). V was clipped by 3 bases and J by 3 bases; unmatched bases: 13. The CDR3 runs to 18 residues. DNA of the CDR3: TGTGCCACCAGCAGGACCAGGGGGGTACTAGCGGGAGTCTACGAGCAGTACTTC. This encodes CATSRTRGVLAGVYEQYF.

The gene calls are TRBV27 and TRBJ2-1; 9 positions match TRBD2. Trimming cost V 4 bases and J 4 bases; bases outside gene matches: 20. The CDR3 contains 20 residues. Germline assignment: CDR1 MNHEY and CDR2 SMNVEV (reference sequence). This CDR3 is CASSWIAPVSGRTNYNEQFF. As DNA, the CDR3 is TGTGCCAGCAGTTGGATAGCCCCCGTTAGCGGGAGAACTAATTACAATGAGCAGTTCTTC.